Given below is one T cell receptor (beta chain) in context. As yet, its antigen is unknown. This sample was included in a study of Ad26.COV2.S vaccination and SARS-CoV-2 variants. Study-level background: COV1001, an Ad26.COV2.S trial, supplied this vaccine-arm donor.

As for treatment: roughly 20 received Ad26.COV2.S at low or high dose, single or two shots; 5 received placebo; per-sample allocation not given. Vaccine and placebo recipients were sampled on day 63 after the first injection. Findings and caveats of the study: After vaccination, substantial breadth of spike-specific CD8+ and CD4+ responses was reported.

Sequencing was performed with immunoSEQ multiplex PCR; in TCRdb, only in-frame clones are kept and a portion is missing. The sample carries some 460,000 clones, 80% to 90% recorded once. The germline V gene has CDR1 MNHNY and CDR2 SVGAGI (reference sequence). The CDR3 covers 16 residues. V lost 2 bases to trimming and J lost 0 bases, with 11 bases between them. The source is a person between 18 and 60 years old who received the Ad26.COV2.S COVID-19 vaccine or a placebo. V usage is TRBV6-6 and J usage is TRBJ2-1, with a tentative D call TRBD1 (6 bases). Sequences were derived from peripheral blood, sampled in a trial of Ad26.COV2.S vaccine versus placebo. The CDR3, as DNA: TGTGCCAGCAGTTACGGACAGACTTACTCCTACAATGAGCAGTTCTTC. Translating gives CASSYGQTYSYNEQFF.